This T cell receptor (beta chain) was retrieved from a study of cytomegalovirus exposure and HLA in healthy donors (dated by TCRdb to about 2017). A note on the overall study: An earlier analysis of about 530 of the donors reported over 250 Gb of sequence data and 100 million to 120 million unique TCR beta sequences obtained from 180 million or so T cells. An early release that covered about 600 HLA-typed donors contained about 300 gigabases of sequencing data and approximately 85 million unique TCR sequences. The genetic ancestry cluster associated with self-reported Caucasian donors included over 65% of the roughly 380 genotyped donors. The study aimed to test whether signatures of past pathogen exposure could be identified by cataloging public T cell receptors. Using immunosequencing, the study profiled T cell repertoires from fewer than 850 subjects and related those repertoires to cytomegalovirus serostatus. In addition to the first cohort of approximately 650 subjects, a separate validation cohort of 120 different subjects was used. High-throughput TCR immunosequencing, statistical association of individual TCRs with disease status, and machine learning were combined to predict cytomegalovirus infection status. To study patterns of TCR occurrence, a later analysis re-analyzed previously published TCR beta repertoires from 666 donors and added high-resolution HLA genotyping. Rather than drawing on any new phenotypic data, the later analysis identified candidate immune exposures from TCR beta sequences and the way those sequences occurred across donors. To decide whether each TCR beta V gene segment behaved as functional or pseudogenic, an earlier analysis of several hundred of the donors relied on high-throughput TCR beta sequencing. Donor age, sex, ethnicity and CMV serostatus were collected together with the repertoire data. A later genetic analysis used genome-wide SNP genotypes for about 55% of the 666 donors, treating that subset as a discovery cohort. All discovery cohort repertoires had been generated using a single sequencing platform. HLA typing covered class I and class II loci at four-digit resolution. The number of typed donors differed by locus: about 620-640 for A, B, C, DRB1 and DQB1; some 500 for DQA1; fewer than 610 for DPA1; and 400 to 480 for DPB1. Several DR-DQ haplotypes were handled as single units for association and clustering, since linkage in the cohort was strong. Among 300 to 500 genotyped donors of the cohort, an average of roughly 230,000 unique TCR beta nucleotide sequences was sequenced per donor, of which roughly 17% were non-productive. Study-level results and caveats: In a later analysis, the rate of TCR association differed among HLA loci, with DRB1 alleles having the most associated TCRs and HLA-C alleles having the fewest. V-gene and J-gene trimming of TCR beta chains was associated with a missense DCLRE1C variant in a later genetic analysis, and the association was replicated in an independent cohort. Because counts were too low, 15 to 20 rarely observed V segments, including chromosome 9 orphons, were excluded from the earlier analysis of some 540 of the donors. While some public TCRs were present in many individuals, most TCR sequences turned up only very rarely across donors. In a later analysis, HLA-associated TCR beta chains were found to be more clonally expanded and to have lower generation probabilities than equally common non-associated chains. HLA typing was unavailable for some donors at each locus, so association tests used only the typed subset. A later analysis found that most CMV-associated TCR beta chains appeared HLA-restricted, with HLA associations seemingly driven largely by CMV exposure. A further reported finding was that TCR beta sequences accurately predicted the HLA-A and HLA-B alleles for most subjects in the first cohort. In a later analysis, several top co-occurrence clusters were reported to appear linked to parvovirus B19, influenza, CMV and Epstein-Barr virus. Assigning TCR associations to individual alleles was difficult when HLA alleles, especially DR and DQ, strongly co-occurred. A cluster of highly shared sequence variants was judged likely to represent a technical artifact of the sequencing pipeline. In vitro tests confirmed that a few of the cytomegalovirus-associated TCR beta chains recognize cytomegalovirus antigens. Correlated functional status among segregating V segments might reflect linkage disequilibrium, but an unknown experimental factor could not be ruled out. In this cohort, only TCR beta chains were sequenced, and detectable features were limited by the absence of alpha or paired-chain data. In an earlier analysis of more than 450 of the donors, most TCR beta V segments were observed in productive rearrangements about 87% or about 30% of the time, broadly matching IMGT annotations. It was suggested by the authors that the approach could potentially be generalized to other disease states and immunological phenotypes. The study gave a list of 150 to 200 TCR beta chains associated with cytomegalovirus. Specific HLA alleles were associated with 15,000 to 20,000 TCR beta sequences at a false discovery rate of 0.05 in a later analysis. The classifier was reported to diagnose cytomegalovirus status with high specificity and sensitivity in both the original and validation cohorts. Immune exposure information for the cohort was limited to CMV serostatus. Presence/absence analyses assumed roughly uniform sequencing depth across donors, an assumption that may not hold. According to a later genetic analysis, donors in an Asian-associated ancestry cluster had fewer N-insertions in productive TCRs than the roughly 700-donor mean.

The library was made by the immunoSEQ multiplex PCR assay. A mixture of 60 forward primers for TCR Vbeta segments and 13 reverse primers for TCR Jbeta segments was used in the multiplex PCR. Amplification of the CDR3 region of rearranged TCR beta genes was performed with a multiplex PCR assay on genomic DNA. The amplified TCR beta libraries were sequenced on the Illumina HiSeq System as 87-base-pair reads. The original methods were these. In a later analysis, some 80 million unique TCR beta chains were counted across the 650 to 700 repertoires, and roughly 11 million of these chains were shared by at least two donors. Raw reads were error-corrected and collapsed into unique sequences with a nearest-neighbor algorithm that merged closely related sequences to remove PCR and sequencing errors. V, D and J gene segments were assigned by aligning CDR3 sequences to IMGT reference sequences. For a sequence to be retained, a match of at least six nucleotides to both a V gene segment and a J gene segment was required. A rearrangement counted as productive if the CDR3 had no stop codons and remained in frame with V and J, and every other rearrangement counted as non-productive. Following IMGT convention, CDR3 was defined as the stretch from the second conserved V-encoded cysteine to the conserved J-encoded phenylalanine. The earlier analysis of some 580 of the donors excluded any sequence lacking an unambiguous match to a single V gene segment. In an earlier analysis of approximately 560 of the donors, a V segment was called functional when productive rearrangements were above 56.7%, and segregating when the standard deviation between donors exceeded 5%. To diagnose cytomegalovirus status from the catalog of TCR beta chain sequences, a statistical classification framework was built. V and J gene assignment, in a later analysis, came from comparing TCR nucleotide sequences with IMGT/GENE-DB human TR gene sequences. Using the TCRdist pipeline, a later analysis assigned CDR3 sequences along with most-parsimonious VDJ recombination scenarios. A later analysis defined each TCR beta chain by its CDR3 amino acid sequence plus V-gene family, and excluded reads lacking a unique V-gene family. As a way to deal with suspected cross-contamination and a sequencing artifact, a later analysis dropped more than 500 nucleotide sequences that were highly shared and had low generation probability. For each public chain, a later analysis derived a clonal expansion index from normalized ranks of inferred template counts within each repertoire. In a later analysis, generation probabilities were computed using a VDJ recombination model fitted to out-of-frame rearrangements, and the results were checked against IGoR. A later analysis scored TCR-TCR, TCR-HLA and TCR-CMV co-occurrence with hypergeometric tests, applying a repertoire-size bias correction to TCR pairs. False discovery rates were estimated in a later analysis by permuting HLA or CMV assignments 20 times. In a later analysis, co-occurring TCRs were grouped with DBSCAN, and TCRdist sequence similarity was added when clustering was performed within HLA-allele-positive subsets. For co-occurrence clustering, repertoires with fewer than 30,000 or more than 120,000 public chains were excluded, along with five repertoires with anomalous nucleotide sharing. Entries here come from immuneACCESS through TCRdb and include only in-frame sequences with V and J called. Some clones fail to appear in such tables; in the studies checked, an unresolved V gene covers under half of the shortfall, and the cause of the remainder is unknown. V, J and clone size are those of that table, while D and trimming were read from the DNA. The sample includes some 80,000 clones, with around 81% observed a single time. The top ten hold around 1.5% of the sample.

In total, approximately 690 healthy bone marrow donors made up the cohort. At the time of sampling, every cohort member was nominally healthy, though immune exposures that went unrecorded were likely present. The donor was CMV seronegative and was included in the group of a few hundred seronegative cohort members. Each donor provided a peripheral blood sample, and peripheral blood mononuclear cells were used for TCR beta sequencing. The Qiagen DNeasy Blood Extraction Kit was used to extract genomic DNA from the blood cell samples. Remarks on this clone: Its specific antigen is unknown. No base quality information exists; no much larger clone differs at one position.

The TCR sequence derives from a man aged 35 to 55 in good health and CMV-seronegative. Sequenced: PBMCs.

The CDR3 region: CASSLAPDRERQAFF. The bases read TGTGCCAGCAGCTTAGCCCCCGACAGAGAACGTCAAGCTTTCTTT. The chain uses TRBV7-2 and TRBJ1-1; TRBD1 might be the D gene, on 5 matching bases. From its cysteine to its phenylalanine, the CDR3 spans 15 amino acids. Only the CDR3 DNA is retained, 45 bases long and in frame from the first base. CDR1 and CDR2 were assigned from the germline V gene as SGHTA and FQGNSA. Trimming takes 0 bases from V and 9 bases from J, and the germline ends sit 17 bases apart.